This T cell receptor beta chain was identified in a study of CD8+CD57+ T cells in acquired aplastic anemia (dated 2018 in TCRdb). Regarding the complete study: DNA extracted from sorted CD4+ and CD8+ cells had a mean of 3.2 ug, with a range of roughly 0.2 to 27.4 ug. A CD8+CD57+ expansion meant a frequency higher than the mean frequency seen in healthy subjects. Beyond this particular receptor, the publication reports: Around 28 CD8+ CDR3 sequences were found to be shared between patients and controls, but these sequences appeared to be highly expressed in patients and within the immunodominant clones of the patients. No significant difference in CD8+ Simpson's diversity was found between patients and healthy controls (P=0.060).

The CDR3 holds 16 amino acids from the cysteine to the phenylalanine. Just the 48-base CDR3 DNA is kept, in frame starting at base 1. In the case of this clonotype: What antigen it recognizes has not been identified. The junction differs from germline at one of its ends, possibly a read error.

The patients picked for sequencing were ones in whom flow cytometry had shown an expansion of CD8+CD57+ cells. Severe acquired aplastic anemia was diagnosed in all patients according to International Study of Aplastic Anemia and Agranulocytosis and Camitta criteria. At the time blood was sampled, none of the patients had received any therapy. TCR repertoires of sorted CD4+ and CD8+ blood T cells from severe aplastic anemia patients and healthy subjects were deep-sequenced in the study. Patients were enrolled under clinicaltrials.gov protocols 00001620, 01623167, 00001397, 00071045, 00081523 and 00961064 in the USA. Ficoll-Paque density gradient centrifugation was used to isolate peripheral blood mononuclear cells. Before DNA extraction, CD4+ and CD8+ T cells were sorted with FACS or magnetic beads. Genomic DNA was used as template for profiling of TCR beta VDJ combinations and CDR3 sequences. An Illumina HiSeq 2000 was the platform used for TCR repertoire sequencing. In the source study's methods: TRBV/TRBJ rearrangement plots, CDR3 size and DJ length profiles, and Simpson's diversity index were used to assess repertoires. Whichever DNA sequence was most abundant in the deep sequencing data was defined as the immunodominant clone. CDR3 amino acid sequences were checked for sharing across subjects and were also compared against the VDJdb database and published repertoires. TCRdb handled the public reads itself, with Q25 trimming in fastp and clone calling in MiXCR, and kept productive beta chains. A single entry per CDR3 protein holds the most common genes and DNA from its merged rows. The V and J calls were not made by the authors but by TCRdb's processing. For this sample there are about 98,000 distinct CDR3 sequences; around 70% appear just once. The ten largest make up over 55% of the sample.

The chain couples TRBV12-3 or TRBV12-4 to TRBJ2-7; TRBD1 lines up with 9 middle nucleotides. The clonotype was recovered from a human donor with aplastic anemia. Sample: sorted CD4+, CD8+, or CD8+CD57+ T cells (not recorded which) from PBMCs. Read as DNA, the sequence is TGTGCCAGCAGTTTTGGCACGACAGGGGGACACTACGGGCAGTACTTC. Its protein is CASSFGTTGGHYGQYF.